This is a list of T cell receptor beta chains from one sample in a study of T-cell memory formation after mild COVID-19. TCRdb reanalysed the 5' RACE reads using MiXCR and keeps one entry per CDR3 protein. The sample has some 290,000 distinct CDR3 sequences; around 16% are singletons. Sequenced: PBMCs or a T cell subset sorted from them (not recorded which). The receptors were gathered from a man between 18 and 29 years old who had mild COVID-19 (a few samples of this study predate the infection). Cell type and time point are not known. The CDR3 runs from the conserved cysteine through the conserved F or W. D genes are given only for firm matches. Clone size, where shown, is once, few, many, or a class for clones that have expanded.

v_gene	d_gene	abundance	j_gene	CDR3nt	CDR3aa
TRBV29-1	-	-	TRBJ1-1	TGCAGCGTGGGGGTCGGTGGCACTGAAGCTTTCTTT	CSVGVGGTEAFF
TRBV4-3	-	few	TRBJ2-7	TGCGCCAGCAGCCCAAGACAGGAAAGTTACGAGCAGTACTTC	CASSPRQESYEQYF
TRBV24-1	TRBD1	-	TRBJ2-1	TGTGCCACCAGGCCGACAGGGGGCTACAATGAGCAGTTCTTC	CATRPTGGYNEQFF
TRBV3-1	TRBD1	many	TRBJ2-7	TGTGCCAGCAGCCAAGTCGGGGACAGGAGCTCCTACGAGCAGTACTTC	CASSQVGDRSSYEQYF
TRBV7-2	TRBD1	few	TRBJ1-2	TGTGCCAGCAGCTCCAGGGGGAGAGGTCGATACACCTTC	CASSSRGRGRYTF
TRBV20-1	-	few	TRBJ2-5	TGCAGTGCGAGAGATCAGGGCTCCAGCGAGACCCAGTACTTC	CSARDQGSSETQYF
TRBV7-9	TRBD1	few	TRBJ1-6	TGTGCCAGCAGCCTACAGGGGGCGAAAGAATCACCCCTCCACTTT	CASSLQGAKESPLHF
TRBV2	-	many	TRBJ2-3	TGTGCCAGCCTTGAAAGACGGACAGATACGCAGTATTTT	CASLERRTDTQYF
TRBV5-6	-	many	TRBJ1-2	TGTGCCAGCAGCTTCGAAGCTAACTATGGCTACACCTTC	CASSFEANYGYTF
TRBV7-9	TRBD2	-	TRBJ2-7	TGTGCCAGCACCCATAGCGGGGTCGCCTACGAGCAGTACTTC	CASTHSGVAYEQYF
TRBV7-3	TRBD2	many	TRBJ2-1	TGTGCCAGCAGCCCCGCTAGCGGGGGGGCCTACAATGAGCAGTTCTTC	CASSPASGGAYNEQFF
TRBV12-3/TRBV12-4	-	many	TRBJ2-1	TGTGCCAGCAGTTTTTGGGTTGAGCAGTTCTTC	CASSFWVEQFF